These 25 T cell receptor beta chains came from one sample sequenced in a study of T cells in Graves' hyperthyroidism and ophthalmopathy. There were TCR beta CDR3 regions amplified from RNA transcripts. The HTBI primer set drove a first-round RT-PCR of the TCR CDR3. TCRdb processed the multiplex PCR reads anew with MiXCR; each CDR3 protein has one entry. The table records around 250,000 distinct CDR3 sequences, approximately 24% of them present only once. The material sequenced was blood. These receptors were collected from a woman aged 40-49 years with Graves' ophthalmopathy.

This clonotype was seen at least ten times. This sequence joins TRBV7-2 and TRBJ1-5; TRBD1 agrees at 9 bases. CDR1 is SGHTA and CDR2 is FQGNSA in the germline V gene. The CDR3 runs 15 residues. Losses at the gene ends were 5 bases for V and 3 bases for J; bases not matched to a gene: 5. The CDR3, as DNA: TGTGCCAGCAGCAAGACAGGGGGTAACAATCAGCCCCAGCATTTT. As protein: CASSKTGGNNQPQHF.

At least ten counts were recorded for this clonotype. V is TRBV28 and J is TRBJ2-7; maybe TRBD2 (5 bases). The ends were cut back, 9 bases at V and 1 base at J, with 13 bases in the middle. The CDR3 is 13 amino acids. Germline V lookup: CDR1 MDHEN, CDR2 SYDVKM. The CDR3 DNA is TGTGCCAGTTCGGGATCATTGTCCTACGAGCAGTACTTC. As protein: CASSGSLSYEQYF.

This clonotype came up many times. CDR3 in amino acids: CASSDGQGGPPTLSNYGYTF. Written as DNA, the CDR3 is TGTGCCAGCAGCGACGGACAGGGGGGCCCCCCCACTCTTTCTAACTATGGCTACACCTTC. The rearrangement links TRBV9 to TRBJ1-2; TRBD1 matches at 10 bases. Germline V gene data show CDR1 as SGDLS and CDR2 as YYNGEE. The CDR3 loop spans 20 amino acids. Trimming at V came to 3 bases and at J to 0 bases, leaving 17 bases not matched to a gene.

The chain carries TRBV15 and TRBJ2-2, with D uncertain. V shed 0 bases and J shed 6 bases, with 2 bases lying between them. Germline V gene data show CDR1 as LNHNV and CDR2 as YYDKDF (reference sequence). CDR3 length: 12 amino acids. The CDR3 nucleotides read TGTGCCACCAGCAGAGATCCCGGGGAGCTGTTTTTT. Translation: CATSRDPGELFF.

J is TRBJ1-5 and V is TRBV6-1; no firm D call. The V end was cut by 3 bases, the J end by 3 bases, with 12 bases between. The CDR3 runs 15 residues. Per germline, CDR1 MNHNS and CDR2 SASEGT. CDR3 nucleotide sequence: TGTGCCAGCAGTGATACCCGGGGAGACAATCAGCCCCAGCATTTT. Protein product: CASSDTRGDNQPQHF.

This clonotype was seen at least ten times. The rearrangement links TRBV18 to TRBJ2-2; a possible D gene is TRBD2 (5 bases). The V end lost 8 bases, the J end lost 0 bases, and 10 bases lay between the germline ends. CDR1 and CDR2 (germline): KGHSH, LQKENI. CDR3 length equals 14 residues. The CDR3 DNA follows: TGTGCCAGCACTAGTCCTACGAACACCGGGGAGCTGTTTTTT. Its translation: CASTSPTNTGELFF.

V is TRBV27 and J is TRBJ1-1, with 9 bases identical to TRBD1. Looked up from germline, CDR1 is MNHEY and CDR2 is SMNVEV (reference sequence). V shed 6 bases, J shed 6 bases, and the junction held 5 bases outside the gene matches. CDR3 size: 13 residues. CDR3 residues: CASRAQGAAEAFF. The CDR3 DNA sequence: TGTGCCAGCAGGGCACAGGGGGCAGCTGAAGCTTTCTTT.

A remark on this clonotype: An end of the junction does not agree with germline; a read error may underlie this. The V and J genes are TRBV12-3 or TRBV12-4 and TRBJ1-5; 8 nucleotides match TRBD1. The CDR3 has 13 amino acids. The DNA of the CDR3 is TGTGCCAGCAGCGTACAGGGGGATCAGCCCCAGCCTTTT. It translates to CASSVQGDQPQPF.

This clonotype appeared many times. The chain is built from TRBV19 and TRBJ1-1, with D uncertain. Germline CDR1 reads LNHDA; CDR2 reads SQIVND (reference sequence). Trimming took off 1 base at V and 5 bases at J, with 8 bases between the two ends. The length of the CDR3 is 13 residues. CDR3 sequence reads: CASSIAPVTEAFF. The CDR3 DNA reads TGTGCCAGTAGTATAGCCCCGGTTACTGAAGCTTTCTTT.

There are many counts of this clonotype. The chain combines TRBV28 with TRBJ1-5, with 10 nucleotides matching TRBD1. This CDR3 is built from 14 residues. Losses at the gene ends were 3 bases for V and 6 bases for J; bases not matched to a gene: 2. Germline values: CDR1 MDHEN, CDR2 SYDVKM. The CDR3 reads CASSFGQGVQPQHF. Here the CDR3 DNA reads TGTGCCAGCAGTTTCGGACAGGGGGTTCAGCCCCAGCATTTT.

Concerning this clonotype: The junction departs from germline at one end; a sequencing error may be responsible. J is TRBJ2-2 and V is TRBV2; tentatively, D is TRBD2 (5 bases). Germline loops: CDR1 SNHLY, CDR2 FYNNEI. This CDR3 comprises 11 residues. The CDR3, as DNA: TGTGCCAACAGTGACCCCGGGGAGCTGTATTTT. Encoded protein: CANSDPGELYF.

Many counts were recorded for this clonotype. V usage is TRBV28 and J usage is TRBJ2-5; the D gene is possibly TRBD1 (5 bases). Germline assignment: CDR1 MDHEN and CDR2 SYDVKM. Trimming took 9 bases from V and 9 from J, leaving 14 bases between them. CDR3 size: 11 residues. The DNA of the CDR3 is TGTGCCAGTCACTATGGGGCGGCCCAGTACTTC. Translating it yields CASHYGAAQYF.

The gene calls are TRBV20-1 and TRBJ2-7, with D possibly TRBD2 on 5 matching bases. V lost 6 bases, J lost 0 bases, and 21 bases lay in between. Looked up from germline, CDR1 is DFQATT and CDR2 is SNEGSKA (reference sequence). CDR3 length: 16 amino acids. CDR3 DNA sequence: TGCAGTGCCGATCGGGGAGCTTTGGTCACCTCCTACGAGCAGTACTTC. Translation: CSADRGALVTSYEQYF.

This clonotype was seen more than once but under ten times. One junction end does not reproduce the germline sequence, and a read error may be involved. The V call is TRBV11-2, the J call TRBJ2-7; D not certain. The CDR3 length is 15 residues. From germline, CDR1 is SGHAT and CDR2 FQNNGV. CDR3 DNA sequence: TGTGCCAGCGTTCCCGAGGTACAGCCCTCCTACGAGCAGTGCTTC. It codes for CASVPEVQPSYEQCF.

This clonotype was seen at least ten times. The CDR3: CASSYAVRKYF. CDR3 nucleotides: TGTGCCAGCAGTTACGCAGTCAGGAAGTACTTC. The chain links TRBV6-2 or TRBV6-3 to TRBJ2-4; D remains ambiguous. Germline V gives CDR1 MNHEY, CDR2 SVGEGT. V lost 2 bases, J lost 14 bases, and 10 bases lay in between. The CDR3 has 11 residues.

The chain links TRBV20-1 to TRBJ1-6, with D perhaps matching TRBD1 (6 bases). Per the germline V gene, CDR1 is DFQATT and CDR2 is SNEGSKA (reference sequence). This CDR3 contains 12 residues. In DNA, the CDR3 is TGCAGCCTCAAGGGGGTCGGTTCACCCCTCCACTTT. Translating gives CSLKGVGSPLHF.

A few counts support this clonotype. The V call is TRBV20-1, the J call TRBJ2-2; no clear D gene. The ends were cut back, 0 bases at V and 1 base at J, with 12 bases in the middle. CDR1 and CDR2 (germline): DFQATT, SNEGSKA (reference sequence). The CDR3 contains 16 residues. The CDR3 coding sequence is TGCAGTGCTAGAGATAATCTTGCAGTGAACACCGGGGAGCTGTTTTTT. Translating it yields CSARDNLAVNTGELFF.

Many counts were recorded for this clonotype. The CDR3: CSVRTGNSNQPQHF. The CDR3 DNA is TGCAGCGTGCGGACAGGGAATAGCAATCAGCCCCAGCATTTT. J is TRBJ1-5 and V is TRBV29-1, with 8 bases identical to TRBD1. The V gene's germline CDR1 is SQVTM and CDR2 ANQGSEA. This CDR3 contains 14 residues. V was clipped by 6 bases and J by 0 bases; unmatched bases: 4.

This clonotype was seen repeatedly, ten times or more. The V gene is TRBV28, the J gene TRBJ2-7, with 9 nucleotides matching TRBD2. V trimming: 5 bases; J trimming: 2 bases; junction bases outside the gene matches: 7. Per the germline V gene, CDR1 is MDHEN and CDR2 is SYDVKM. The CDR3 is made up of 15 amino acids. The CDR3 bases are TGTGCCAGCAGTCCTCTCCGCGGGAGGGCCTACGAGCAGTACTTC. Translation: CASSPLRGRAYEQYF.

In its sample, this clonotype was seen a few times. The chain joins TRBV20-1 to TRBJ1-5; D call uncertain. There are 15 residues in the CDR3. Germline V gene lookup returns CDR1 DFQATT and CDR2 SNEGSKA (reference sequence). Between the trimmed V and J ends, which lost 7 bases and 1 base, there was a span of 17 bases. The CDR3 coding sequence is TGCAGTGTAAGTCGAACGGGAGGCAGCAATCAGCCCCAGCATTTT. Amino acid sequence: CSVSRTGGSNQPQHF.

The gene calls are TRBV4-1 and TRBJ1-4; maybe TRBD1 (5 bases). CDR1 and CDR2 from the germline V gene are MGHRA and YSYEKL. V was shortened by 1 base and J by 8 bases, with 14 bases between the two germline ends. The CDR3 consists of 15 residues. CDR3 sequence reads: CASSQGPGKGEKLFF. CDR3 in DNA: TGCGCCAGCAGCCAAGGGCCAGGGAAGGGCGAAAAACTGTTTTTT.

This clonotype was recorded at least ten times. The chain's CDR3 is CSATPGALNTEAFF. Here the CDR3 DNA reads TGCAGTGCTACTCCGGGGGCGCTCAACACTGAAGCTTTCTTT. J is TRBJ1-1 and V is TRBV20-1; possible D gene TRBD1, 6 bases. The CDR3 sequence is 14 residues long. Germline V lookup: CDR1 DFQATT, CDR2 SNEGSKA (reference sequence). V gave up 4 bases and J gave up 2 bases, with 14 bases separating them.

This clonotype occurred many times. The chain couples TRBV30 to TRBJ2-5, with 8 bases matching TRBD1. Losses at the gene ends were 4 bases for V and 5 bases for J; bases not matched to a gene: 3. Germline CDR1 GTSNPN, CDR2 SVGIG (reference sequence). CDR3 length: 12 amino acids. The CDR3 nucleotides read TGTGCCTGGACAGGGGGCACGGAGACCCAGTACTTC. Its protein is CAWTGGTETQYF.

This clonotype was seen many times. The V and J genes are TRBV20-1 and TRBJ1-1; D remains ambiguous. The V end was cut by 3 bases, the J end by 4 bases, with 12 bases between. This CDR3 is 13 amino acids long. CDR1 is DFQATT and CDR2 is SNEGSKA in the germline V gene (reference sequence). CDR3 bases: TGCAGTGCTAGGATTATAGGCAGCACTGAAGCTTTCTTT. The encoded protein is CSARIIGSTEAFF.

Many counts were recorded for this clonotype. The chain employs TRBV4-1 and TRBJ2-3, with D possibly matching TRBD1 (5 bases). The V end lost 0 bases, the J end lost 5 bases, and 12 bases lay between the germline ends. The CDR3 covers 15 residues. CDR1 and CDR2 (germline): MGHRA, YSYEKL. The chain's CDR3 is CASSQEYGAGDTQYF. CDR3 nucleotides: TGCGCCAGCAGCCAAGAGTATGGGGCCGGAGATACGCAGTATTTT.